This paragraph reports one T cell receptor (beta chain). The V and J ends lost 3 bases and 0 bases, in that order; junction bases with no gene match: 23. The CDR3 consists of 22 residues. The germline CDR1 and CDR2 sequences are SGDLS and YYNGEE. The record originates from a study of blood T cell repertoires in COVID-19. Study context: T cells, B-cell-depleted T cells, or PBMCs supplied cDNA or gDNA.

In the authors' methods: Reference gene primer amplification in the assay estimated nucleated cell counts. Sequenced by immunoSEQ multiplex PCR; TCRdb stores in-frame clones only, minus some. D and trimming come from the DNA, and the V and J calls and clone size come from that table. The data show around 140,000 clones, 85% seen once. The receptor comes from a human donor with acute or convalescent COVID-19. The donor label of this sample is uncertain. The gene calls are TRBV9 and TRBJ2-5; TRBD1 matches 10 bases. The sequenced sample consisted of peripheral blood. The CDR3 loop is CASSEGTGAPGFVPAYQETQYF. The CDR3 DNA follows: TGTGCCAGCAGCGAGGGGACAGGGGCGCCGGGATTTGTACCAGCTTACCAAGAGACCCAGTACTTC.